These T cell receptor beta chains were read from a single sample in a study of radiation and T cells in renal cell carcinoma. The method was immunoSEQ multiplex PCR; TCRdb's version includes in-frame clones alone and lacks a portion of them. The data show over 120,000 clones, nearly 90% seen once. The sample was blood, taken from a patient whose treatment included radiotherapy and nephrectomy. Receptor source: a woman aged 45-65 years with renal cell carcinoma. Both conserved end residues are part of each CDR3. The D gene is left open where the match is weak. Some rows have no size entry. The others give once, few or many, or a class for an expanded clone.

j_call,v_call,clone_size,d_call,cdr3_aa,cdr3_nt
TRBJ1-2,TRBV18,NA,NA,CASSPEGDYGYTF,TGTGCCAGCTCACCGGAGGGGGACTATGGCTACACCTTC
TRBJ2-5,TRBV7-2,NA,NA,CASSLIGQETQYF,TGTGCCAGCAGCTTGATAGGGCAAGAGACCCAGTACTTC
TRBJ2-2,TRBV7-6,NA,NA,CASSRVPGTTGELFF,TGTGCCAGCAGCCGAGTGCCAGGGACAACCGGGGAGCTGTTTTTT
TRBJ1-1,TRBV7-8,few,NA,CASSLEGRTEAFF,TGTGCCAGCAGCTTAGAGGGAAGGACTGAAGCTTTCTTT
TRBJ1-2,TRBV5-1,NA,NA,CASSLAEPNYGYTF,TGCGCCAGCAGCTTGGCGGAGCCGAACTATGGCTACACCTTC
TRBJ1-2,TRBV21-1,NA,NA,CASSKVLYPTGARYGYTF,TGTGCCAGCAGCAAAGTTTTATACCCGACAGGGGCCCGCTATGGCTACACCTTC
TRBJ1-6,TRBV11-2,NA,NA,CASSLDAEGSPLHF,TGTGCCAGCAGCTTAGATGCCGAGGGGTCACCCCTCCACTTT
TRBJ1-1,TRBV30,NA,TRBD1,CACGTGFTEAFF,TGTGCCTGCGGGACAGGGTTTACTGAAGCTTTCTTT
TRBJ1-4,TRBV6-6,NA,TRBD1,CASSRTGLLEKLFF,TGTGCCAGCAGTAGGACAGGGTTATTAGAAAAACTGTTTTTT
TRBJ1-1,TRBV6-5,NA,NA,CASSYSSAGSTEAFF,TGTGCCAGCAGTTACTCTTCCGCGGGGAGCACTGAAGCTTTCTTT
TRBJ1-1,TRBV18,NA,NA,CASSPIAGTSRMGTEAFF,TGTGCCAGCTCACCGATAGCCGGGACATCAAGGATGGGCACTGAAGCTTTCTTT
TRBJ1-6,TRBV13,NA,TRBD1,CASSRRPRDRAQMYNSPLHF,TGTGCCAGCAGCCGCCGCCCCCGGGACAGGGCCCAGATGTATAATTCACCCCTCCACTTT
TRBJ1-1,TRBV11-2,NA,NA,CASSLDPKAFF,TGTGCCAGCAGCTTAGACCCGAAAGCTTTCTTT
TRBJ2-2,TRBV7-8,NA,TRBD2,CASSSYPQSSGGLTGELFF,TGTGCCAGCAGCTCCTACCCTCAGTCCAGCGGGGGTCTCACCGGGGAGCTGTTTTTT
TRBJ1-4,TRBV14,NA,NA,CASSQTPKMWGGDEKLFF,TGTGCCAGCAGCCAGACCCCCAAAATGTGGGGAGGAGATGAAAAACTGTTTTTT
TRBJ1-2,TRBV13,NA,NA,CASSSPRQPNYGYTF,TGTGCCAGCAGCTCGCCGCGACAGCCCAACTATGGCTACACCTTC